This T cell receptor (beta chain) was sequenced during a study of TIL therapy for anti-PD-1-resistant metastatic lung cancer listed by TCRdb under 2021. As for the study more broadly: Tumors were harvested before any PD-1/PD-L1 blockade; patients then received nivolumab, and those progressing received lymphodepletion, expanded TIL infusion and IL-2. Among the enrolled patients, the median age was nearly 55 years (range roughly 35-75), and the median tumor PD-L1 proportion score was more than 4.5%. The cohort was composed predominantly of lung adenocarcinoma, with a handful of EGFR-mutant and two ALK-rearranged tumors included, and half of patients were identified as current or former smokers. Across the cohort, whole-exome sequencing showed a median non-synonymous tumor mutation burden of about 1.5 mutations per megabase. Tumor and peripheral blood T cell receptor beta sequencing was used to track clonotypes across tumor, expanded TIL product and serial blood samples.

TCR beta CDR3 regions were amplified from genomic DNA by bias-controlled multiplex PCR with the immunoSEQ v3 hsTCRB kit. The TCR libraries were sequenced on an Illumina NextSeq 500 to 2 million or so read pairs for survey level or about 5-6 million read pairs for deep level. Concerning the study's data processing: V, D and J genes were assigned, non-productive sequences were removed, and clonality was reported by immunoSEQ Analyzer software. Repertoires of infused TIL and blood were compared using productive Simpson clonality and the Morisita overlap index of productive TRB rearrangements. Absolute clonotype counts in blood were estimated as lymphocyte count times CD3+ fraction times the clone's productive frequency. TCRdb holds this immuneACCESS table with in-frame rearrangements only. Some clones are missing; in checked studies, unresolved V genes explain under half, and the rest has no known cause. V and J calls and clone size follow that table, whereas D and trimming were derived from the DNA. This sample gives some 43,000 clones in total; 70% to 80% of them show up just once. Less than 15% of the sample goes to the ten largest clones.

The paper's findings and limits, for the study overall: The cohort was highly selected, including more treatment-naive, never-smoker and oncogene-addicted patients than is typical, which limits generalizability. The study protocol defined all tumor marker inferences as exploratory. The baseline peripheral repertoire was partially replaced by infused TIL clonotypes, which then decayed over months, and no apparent association between persistence and response was found.

About this clone: Its antigen is unknown. No per-base quality is available; no much larger clone lies one base away.

The meaning of the sample's time point label: pre-treatment sample, taken before nivolumab and TIL therapy. Adults with stage 4 NSCLC were enrolled in a dual-center phase I trial from late 2017 to January 2020. The samples were drawn from an open-label, single-arm phase I trial testing tumor-infiltrating lymphocyte therapy combined with nivolumab in advanced non-small cell lung cancer. Mononuclear cells from blood collected in EDTA tubes were isolated on a Ficoll gradient and snap-frozen as pellets, and DNA was then extracted using a Qiagen mini-prep kit. From its cysteine to its phenylalanine, the CDR3 spans 12 amino acids. Only the CDR3 part of the read is kept: 36 bases, read in frame from the first base. V is pared back by 11 bases and J by 5 bases, with 13 bases lying between the germline termini. Based on the germline V gene (reference sequence), the CDR1 and CDR2 sequences are SEHNR and FQNEAQ.

The V and J segments used are TRBV7-9 and TRBJ2-1, with no confident D gene call. The source material was blood, sampled at baseline. The clonotype comes from a man aged 70 or older with non-small cell lung cancer. The sequence in DNA is TGTGCCGGACGCTACAATGACAATGAGCAGTTCTTC. It translates as CAGRYNDNEQFF.